This T cell receptor (beta chain) emerged from a study of blood T cell repertoires in COVID-19. Per germline, CDR1 MGHRA and CDR2 YSYEKL. There are 13 residues in the CDR3. Trimming stripped 1 base from V and 4 bases from J, with 6 bases between. As processed by the authors: Researchers report that nucleated cell counts were estimated from reference gene primer amplification. Clones were read by immunoSEQ multiplex PCR, and TCRdb kept only the in-frame ones, dropping some. The DNA gave D and trimming, while V, J and clone size come from that table. The data contain 90,000 or so clones, 86% of them singletons.

The V and J genes are TRBV4-1 and TRBJ2-3; D ambiguous. The clonotype was recovered from a man aged 50 to 59 with active COVID-19. Sequencing input: peripheral blood. The CDR3 protein is CASSQVGPDTQYF. The CDR3 region has the DNA TGCGCCAGCAGCCAAGTTGGGCCAGATACGCAGTATTTT.